This TCR beta chain appears in the sequencing data of a study of radiation and T cells in renal cell carcinoma. Sequencing was performed with immunoSEQ multiplex PCR; in TCRdb, only in-frame clones are kept and a portion is missing. The sample carries around 100,000 clones, roughly 82% recorded once. Indicated time point: blood 4 weeks post-SBRT, at nephrectomy. As for treatment: 15 Gy SBRT to primary tumor, nephrectomy 4 weeks later. Nephrectomy followed 15 Gy stereotactic body radiation by 4 weeks. The patient's renal cell carcinoma had clear cell pathology. This CDR3 is built from 15 residues. The germline V gene has CDR1 SEHNR and CDR2 FQNEAQ (reference sequence). The V and J ends lost 5 bases and 1 base, in that order; junction bases with no gene match: 6.

This chain joins TRBV7-9 and TRBJ1-1; 8 bases line up with TRBD1. This sequence originates from a man in his 60s with renal cell carcinoma. The sequences come from blood, collected from a patient whose treatment included radiotherapy and nephrectomy. The CDR3 is CASSPRTGQNTEAFF. DNA of the CDR3: TGTGCCAGCAGCCCCAGGACAGGGCAGAACACTGAAGCTTTCTTT.